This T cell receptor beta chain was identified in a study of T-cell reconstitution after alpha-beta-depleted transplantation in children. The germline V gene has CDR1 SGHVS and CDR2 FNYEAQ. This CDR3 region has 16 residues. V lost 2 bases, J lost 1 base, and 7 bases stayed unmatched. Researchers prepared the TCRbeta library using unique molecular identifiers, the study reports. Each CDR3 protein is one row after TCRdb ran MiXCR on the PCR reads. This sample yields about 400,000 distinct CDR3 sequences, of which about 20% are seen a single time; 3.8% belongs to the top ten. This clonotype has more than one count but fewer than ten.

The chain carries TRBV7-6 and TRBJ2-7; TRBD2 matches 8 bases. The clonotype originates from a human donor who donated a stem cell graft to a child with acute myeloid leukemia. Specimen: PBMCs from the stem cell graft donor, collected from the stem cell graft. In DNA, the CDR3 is TGTGCCAGCAGCTTACGCGGGAGGCAGAATTCCTACGAGCAGTACTTC. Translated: CASSLRGRQNSYEQYF.